The 18 T cell receptor beta chains below come from one sample, sequenced in a study of Graves' ophthalmopathy and Graves' hyperthyroidism. Investigators amplified TCR beta CDR3 regions from RNA transcripts. Following a first-round RT-PCR that used HTBI primers, a second-round multiplex PCR was carried out. TCRdb called the multiplex PCR reads again in MiXCR, with one record for every CDR3 protein. The table shows 660,000 or so distinct CDR3 sequences, with roughly two fifths occurring only once. The sequenced sample consisted of peripheral blood. The origin of the receptors is an adult man with Graves' ophthalmopathy.

This chain connects TRBV10-3 to TRBJ1-4; D perhaps matches TRBD1 (5 bases). The V end was cut by 10 bases, the J end by 7 bases, with 31 bases between. CDR3 size: 18 residues. Germline V lookup: CDR1 ENHRY, CDR2 SYGVKD. The CDR3 reads CASSKAGRPMGAIEKLFF. In DNA form, the CDR3 reads TGTGCCAGCAGCAAAGCGGGACGCCCCATGGGAGCCATTGAAAAACTGTTTTTT.

Ten or more counts support this clonotype. The rearrangement joins TRBV29-1 to TRBJ1-2; D ambiguous. The length of the CDR3 is 13 residues. Trimming pared 2 bases from V and 10 bases from J, leaving 17 bases between. The germline gives CDR1 SQVTM, CDR2 ANQGSEA. The CDR3 nucleotides read TGCAGCGTTGAATGGGCGAACCACTGGTTCTACACCTTC. Encoded protein: CSVEWANHWFYTF.

V usage is TRBV20-1 and J usage is TRBJ1-1; D is unresolved. V dropped 0 bases and J dropped 0 bases, with 11 bases sitting between them. CDR1 and CDR2 (germline): DFQATT, SNEGSKA (reference sequence). This CDR3 has 15 residues. The CDR3 sequence is CSARDPRGMNTEAFF. The CDR3 DNA reads TGCAGTGCTAGAGATCCACGGGGAATGAACACTGAAGCTTTCTTT.

The rearrangement joins TRBV10-3 to TRBJ1-5; no reliable D call. There are 14 residues in the CDR3. Trimming took off 2 bases at V and 5 bases at J, with 10 bases between the two ends. The germline CDR1 and CDR2 sequences are ENHRY and SYGVKD. CDR3 region: CAISEDGPDQPQHF. CDR3 nucleotide sequence: TGTGCCATCAGTGAGGACGGACCGGATCAGCCCCAGCATTTT.

There are many counts of this clonotype. This chain links TRBV7-9 with TRBJ1-1; 7 positions match TRBD1. The CDR3 covers 13 residues. The germline gives CDR1 SEHNR, CDR2 FQNEAQ (reference sequence). Germline trimming cut 5 bases from V and 4 bases from J; bases unmatched to any gene: 4. CDR3 protein: CASSRGQSTEAFF. CDR3 coding DNA: TGTGCCAGCAGCCGGGGACAGAGCACTGAAGCTTTCTTT.

This clonotype was found once. A much larger clone lies a single base off, so this may be a read error. The chain recombines TRBV10-3 with TRBJ1-4; TRBD1 aligns across 9 bases. Looked up from germline, CDR1 is ENHRY and CDR2 is SYGVKD. The length of the CDR3 is 14 residues. V lost 5 bases, J lost 8 bases, and 6 bases stayed unmatched. The CDR3 region has the DNA TGTGCCATCAGTTCCCGGACAGGGGAGGAAAAACTGTTTTTT. Protein: CAISSRTGEEKLFF.

With respect to this clonotype: One junction end does not reproduce the germline sequence, and a read error may be involved. V is TRBV5-1 and J is TRBJ2-2; no clear D gene. Germline assignment: CDR1 SGHRS and CDR2 YFSETQ. The CDR3 runs to 14 residues. The CDR3 protein is CTSSLDGPTGELFF. The CDR3, as DNA: TGCACCAGCAGCTTGGACGGACCCACCGGGGAGCTGTTTTTT.

This clonotype was detected only a few times. The genes are TRBV6-7 and TRBJ2-7; D ambiguous. TRBV6-7 is noted as an ORF with a role that remains uncertain. CDR3 length equals 10 residues. The CDR3 nucleotides are TGTGGCGCCATAATCTACGAGCAGTACTTC. Amino acid sequence: CGAIIYEQYF.

V and J are TRBV6-6 and TRBJ2-2, with 12 nucleotides matching TRBD2. The CDR3 contains 17 residues. Trimming at V came to 6 bases and at J to 4 bases, leaving 9 bases not matched to a gene. Germline V gene sequence: CDR1 MNHNY, CDR2 SVGAGI (reference sequence). Written as DNA, the CDR3 is TGTGCCAGCAGCCTCGCCTCTAGCGGGGGGGCCACCGGGGAGCTGTTTTTT. It translates to CASSLASSGGATGELFF.

Worth noting for this clonotype: One end of the junction fails to match germline, which may point to a read error. CDR3 protein: CAISVDFFEEYF. For the CDR3, the DNA is TGTGCCATCAGTGTTGATTTTTTCGAGGAGTACTTC. This rearrangement joins TRBV10-3 to TRBJ2-7; no firm D call. The CDR3 loop spans 12 amino acids. The germline gives CDR1 ENHRY, CDR2 SYGVKD.

On this clonotype: Just one base apart from a much larger clone, this may be a read error. This chain connects TRBV10-3 to TRBJ2-5; weak D call: TRBD1 (5 bases). CDR1 and CDR2 (germline): ENHRY, SYGVKD. Between the trimmed V and J ends, which lost 6 bases and 2 bases, there was a span of 13 bases. This CDR3 is 14 amino acids long. CDR3 in amino acids: CAISRSDRQETQYF. The DNA of the CDR3 is TGTGCCATCAGCAGAAGTGACAGACAAGAGACCCAGTACTTC.

Details on this clonotype: At one end the junction does not follow the germline gene, possibly because of a read error. This chain's CDR3 is CASSPGQGAVYGYTF. CDR3 coding DNA: TGTGCCAGCAGTCCAGGACAGGGGGCCGTCTATGGCTACACCTTC. The genes are TRBV10-3 and TRBJ1-2, with TRBD1 matching over 11 bases. The CDR3 runs to 15 residues. Per germline, CDR1 ENHRY and CDR2 SYGVKD.

In its sample, this clonotype was seen many times. The gene calls are TRBV7-3 and TRBJ2-7; D gene unclear. V dropped 0 bases and J dropped 5 bases, with 8 bases sitting between them. From germline, CDR1 is SGHTA and CDR2 FQGTGA. The CDR3 sequence is 13 residues long. CDR3 coding DNA: TGTGCCAGCAGCTTAACGAACAGCAACGAGCAGTACTTC. This codes for CASSLTNSNEQYF.

This sequence joins TRBV15 and TRBJ1-5; TRBD1 might be the D (5 bases). The CDR3 runs to 17 residues. Between the trimmed V and J ends, which lost 3 bases and 3 bases, there was a span of 18 bases. Germline CDR1 and CDR2: LNHNV and YYDKDF (reference sequence). The CDR3 bases are TGTGCCACCAGCAGCCAAGATGCAGGGATACCCAATCAGCCCCAGCATTTT. It translates to CATSSQDAGIPNQPQHF.

The table lists this clonotype with many counts. CDR3 nucleotides: TGCAGTGCTCGTAGGGGGATGAATTCACCCCTCCACTTT. It translates to CSARRGMNSPLHF. The chain employs TRBV20-1 and TRBJ1-6, with D perhaps matching TRBD1 (6 bases). This CDR3 spans 13 amino acids. V dropped 5 bases and J dropped 7 bases, with 12 bases sitting between them. Per germline, CDR1 DFQATT and CDR2 SNEGSKA (reference sequence).

This clonotype was seen many times. The chain is built from TRBV14 and TRBJ1-2, with D uncertain. CDR3 size: 15 residues. Trimming shortened V by 2 bases and J by 6 bases, and 16 bases separated the two germline ends. Germline V gives CDR1 SGHDN, CDR2 FVKESK. CDR3 protein: CASSQNTVLSNGYTF. The CDR3 DNA reads as TGTGCCAGCAGCCAAAACACCGTCTTATCCAATGGCTACACCTTC. The full variable domain, rest sourced from reference TRBV14 and TRBJ1-2, is EAGVTQFPSHSVIEKGQTVTLRCDPISGHDNLYWYRRVMGKEIKFLLHFVKESKQDESGMPNNRFLAERTGGTYSTLKVQPAELEDSGVYFCASSQNTVLSNGYTFGSGTRLTVV.

This clonotype was seen repeatedly, ten times or more. The chain links TRBV12-3 or TRBV12-4 to TRBJ1-1; D is uncertain. Trimming removed 4 bases at V and 8 bases at J, with 11 bases between. This CDR3 has 12 residues. The CDR3 sequence is CASSSRRAEAFF. In DNA, the CDR3 is TGTGCCAGCAGTTCAAGGCGGGCCGAAGCTTTCTTT.

The chain employs TRBV29-1 and TRBJ1-1; no definite D call. CDR3 length equals 12 residues. Trimming cost V 6 bases and J 2 bases, with 10 bases left between them. Germline lookup yields CDR1 SQVTM and CDR2 ANQGSEA. The CDR3 protein is CSVGSGNTEAFF. CDR3 DNA: TGCAGCGTCGGCTCTGGAAACACTGAAGCTTTCTTT.